The T cell receptor beta chain under discussion was sequenced for a study of cytomegalovirus exposure and HLA in healthy donors. Whole-study context: It was reported in a later analysis that the 120 validation repertoires used the same platform as the 666 first-cohort repertoires.

The donors were part of the approximately 120-subject validation cohort, which stood apart from the roughly 640-subject first cohort. Sequencing used immunoSEQ multiplex PCR; TCRdb keeps in-frame clones, though not all of them. The sample includes 250,000 to 400,000 clones, roughly 87% of them seen just once. Broader study findings: Cytomegalovirus status was reportedly diagnosed by the classifier with high sensitivity and specificity. The study put 150 or so TCR beta chains on its list as cytomegalovirus-associated.

A word on this clone: The antigen remains undetermined.

This CDR3 has 16 residues. Germline V gene sequence: CDR1 KGHSY, CDR2 FQNENV. The V segment lost 0 bases and the J segment 3 bases; nucleotides outside the gene matches: 3. What was sequenced was PBMCs. The chain is built from TRBV16 and TRBJ2-2; 8 bases are shared with TRBD2. The receptor was derived from a woman aged 25 to 39 in good health and CMV-seropositive. The CDR3 loop reads CASSQSGTRYTGELFF. CDR3 coding DNA: TGTGCCAGCAGCCAATCCGGGACTAGATACACCGGGGAGCTGTTTTTT.